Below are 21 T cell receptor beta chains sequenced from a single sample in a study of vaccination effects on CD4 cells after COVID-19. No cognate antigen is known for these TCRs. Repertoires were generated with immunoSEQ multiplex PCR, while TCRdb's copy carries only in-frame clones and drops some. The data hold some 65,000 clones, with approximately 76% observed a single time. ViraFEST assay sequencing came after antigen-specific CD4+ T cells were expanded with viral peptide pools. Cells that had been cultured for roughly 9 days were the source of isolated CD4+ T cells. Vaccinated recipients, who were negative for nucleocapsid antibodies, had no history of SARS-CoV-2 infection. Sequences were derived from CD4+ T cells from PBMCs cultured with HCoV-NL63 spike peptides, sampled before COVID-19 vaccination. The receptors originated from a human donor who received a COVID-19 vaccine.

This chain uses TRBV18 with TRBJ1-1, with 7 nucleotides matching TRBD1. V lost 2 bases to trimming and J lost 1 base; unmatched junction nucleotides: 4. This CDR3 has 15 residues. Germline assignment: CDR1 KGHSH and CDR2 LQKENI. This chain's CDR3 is CASSPLEGANTEAFF. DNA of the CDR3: TGTGCCAGCTCACCATTGGAGGGGGCGAACACTGAAGCTTTCTTT.

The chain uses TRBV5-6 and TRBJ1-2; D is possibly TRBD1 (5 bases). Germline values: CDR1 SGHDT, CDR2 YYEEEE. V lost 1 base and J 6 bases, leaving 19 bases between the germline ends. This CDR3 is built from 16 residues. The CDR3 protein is CASSLKGTMGVDGYTF. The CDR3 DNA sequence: TGTGCCAGCAGCTTGAAGGGGACGATGGGGGTGGATGGCTACACCTTC.

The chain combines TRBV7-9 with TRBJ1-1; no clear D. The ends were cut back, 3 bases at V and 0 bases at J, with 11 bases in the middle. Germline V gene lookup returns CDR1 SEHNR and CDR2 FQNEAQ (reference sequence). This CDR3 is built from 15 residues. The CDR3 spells CASSFIGRMNTEAFF. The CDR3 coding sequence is TGTGCCAGCAGCTTTATAGGCCGCATGAACACTGAAGCTTTCTTT. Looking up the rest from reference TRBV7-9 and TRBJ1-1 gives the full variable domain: DTGVSQNPRHKITKRGQNVTFRCDPISEHNRLYWYRQTLGQGPEFLTYFQNEAQLEKSRLLSDRFSAERPKGSFSTLEIQRTEQGDSAMYLCASSFIGRMNTEAFFGQGTRLTVV.

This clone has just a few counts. In nucleotides, the CDR3 is TGCGCCAGCAGCTTGGATTGGGGGTATGGCTACACCTTC. It encodes CASSLDWGYGYTF. The chain uses TRBV5-1 and TRBJ1-2, with D perhaps matching TRBD1 (5 bases). Germline V gives CDR1 SGHRS, CDR2 YFSETQ. The CDR3 covers 13 residues. Deletions cut 0 bases from V and 5 bases from J, with 8 bases between.

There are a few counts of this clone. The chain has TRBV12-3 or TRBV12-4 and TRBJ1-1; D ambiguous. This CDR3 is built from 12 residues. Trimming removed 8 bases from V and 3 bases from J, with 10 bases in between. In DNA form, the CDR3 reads TGTGCCAGCGTTATCGGGTACACTGAAGCTTTCTTT. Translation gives CASVIGYTEAFF.

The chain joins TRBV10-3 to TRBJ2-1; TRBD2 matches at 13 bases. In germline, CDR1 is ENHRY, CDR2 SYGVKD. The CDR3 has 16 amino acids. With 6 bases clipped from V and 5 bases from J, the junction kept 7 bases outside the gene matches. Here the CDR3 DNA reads TGTGCCATCAGACCCGGACTAGCGGGGGACAACAATGAGCAGTTCTTC. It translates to CAIRPGLAGDNNEQFF.

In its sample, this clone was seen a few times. The CDR3 spells CASSLGTKNIQYF. DNA for the CDR3: TGTGCCAGCAGTTTGGGGACCAAAAACATTCAGTACTTC. The gene calls are TRBV12-3 or TRBV12-4 and TRBJ2-4; D gene uncertain. The CDR3 is 13 amino acids. V gave up 3 bases and J gave up 2 bases, with 5 bases separating them.

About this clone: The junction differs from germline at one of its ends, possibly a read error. CDR3 sequence reads: CASSYGHLSYF. CDR3 sequence (DNA): TGTGCCAGCAGTTACGGCCATTTATCGTACTTT. This chain uses TRBV6-6 with TRBJ1-5; D gene unclear. The CDR3 spans 11 residues. Germline values: CDR1 MNHNY, CDR2 SVGAGI (reference sequence).

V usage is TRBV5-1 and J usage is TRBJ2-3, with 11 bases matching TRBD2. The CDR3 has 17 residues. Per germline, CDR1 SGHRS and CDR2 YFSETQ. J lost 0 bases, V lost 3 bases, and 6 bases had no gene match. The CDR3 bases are TGCGCCAGCAGCTGGCCTTTAGCGGGGGGGAGCACAGATACGCAGTATTTT. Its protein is CASSWPLAGGSTDTQYF.

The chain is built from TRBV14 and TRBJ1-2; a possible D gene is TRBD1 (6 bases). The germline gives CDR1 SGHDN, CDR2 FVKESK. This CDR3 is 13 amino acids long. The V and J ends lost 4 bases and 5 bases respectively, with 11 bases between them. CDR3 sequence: CASSLGGLYGYTF. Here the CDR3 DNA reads TGTGCCAGCAGCCTAGGGGGTCTATATGGCTACACCTTC.

The CDR3 reads CASQGANTGELFF. The CDR3 nucleotides read TGTGCCAGCCAAGGGGCGAACACCGGGGAGCTGTTTTTT. This rearrangement joins TRBV6-5 to TRBJ2-2; D is perhaps TRBD1 (5 bases). V dropped 8 bases and J dropped 0 bases, with 7 bases sitting between them. CDR1 and CDR2 (germline): MNHEY, SVGAGI. This CDR3 comprises 13 residues.

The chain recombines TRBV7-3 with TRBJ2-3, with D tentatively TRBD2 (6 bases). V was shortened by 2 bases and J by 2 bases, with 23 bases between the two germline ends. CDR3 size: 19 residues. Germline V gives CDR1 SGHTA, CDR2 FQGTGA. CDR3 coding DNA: TGTGCCAGCAGCTTATTGGGGACTCTCCCCACATCACTCACAGATACGCAGTATTTT. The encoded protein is CASSLLGTLPTSLTDTQYF.

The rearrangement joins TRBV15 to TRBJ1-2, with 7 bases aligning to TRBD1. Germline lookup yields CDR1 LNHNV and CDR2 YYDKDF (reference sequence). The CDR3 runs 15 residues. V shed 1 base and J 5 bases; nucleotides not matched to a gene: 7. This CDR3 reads CATSRVGAGGYGYTF. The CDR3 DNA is TGTGCCACCAGCAGAGTAGGGGCAGGGGGGTATGGCTACACCTTC. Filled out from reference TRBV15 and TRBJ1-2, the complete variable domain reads DAMVIQNPRYQVTQFGKPVTLSCSQTLNHNVMYWYQQKSSQAPKLLFHYYDKDFNNEADTPDNFQSRRPNTSFCFLDIRSPGLGDTAMYLCATSRVGAGGYGYTFGSGTRLTVV.

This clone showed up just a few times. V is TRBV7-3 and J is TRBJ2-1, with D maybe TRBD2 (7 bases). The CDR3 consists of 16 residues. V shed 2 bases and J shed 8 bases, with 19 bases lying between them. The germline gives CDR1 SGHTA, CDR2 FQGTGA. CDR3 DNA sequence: TGTGCCAGCAGCTTATGGGGCGGGGGCGCCTTGGATGAGCAGTTCTTC. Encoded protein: CASSLWGGGALDEQFF.

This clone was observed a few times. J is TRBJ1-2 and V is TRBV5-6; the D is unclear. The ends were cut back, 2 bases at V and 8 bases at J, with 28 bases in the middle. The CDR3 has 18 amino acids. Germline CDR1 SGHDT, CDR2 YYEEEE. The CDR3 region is CASSLYRARGDIRYGYTF. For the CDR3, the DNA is TGTGCCAGCAGCTTATACCGGGCCCGGGGAGACATTCGGTACGGCTACACCTTC.

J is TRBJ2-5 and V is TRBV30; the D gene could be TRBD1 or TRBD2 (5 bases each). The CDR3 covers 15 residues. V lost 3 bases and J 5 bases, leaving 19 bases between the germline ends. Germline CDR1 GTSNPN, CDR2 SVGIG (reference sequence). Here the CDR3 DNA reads TGTGCCTGGAGGCCACGGGACCGTAGCGCGGAGACCCAGTACTTC. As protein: CAWRPRDRSAETQYF.

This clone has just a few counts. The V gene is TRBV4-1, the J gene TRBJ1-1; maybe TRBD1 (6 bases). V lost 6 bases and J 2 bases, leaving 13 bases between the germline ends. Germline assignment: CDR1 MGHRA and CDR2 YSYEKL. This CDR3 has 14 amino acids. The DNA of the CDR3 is TGCGCCAGCAGGGGGGCAACGGTAAACACTGAAGCTTTCTTT. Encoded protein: CASRGATVNTEAFF.

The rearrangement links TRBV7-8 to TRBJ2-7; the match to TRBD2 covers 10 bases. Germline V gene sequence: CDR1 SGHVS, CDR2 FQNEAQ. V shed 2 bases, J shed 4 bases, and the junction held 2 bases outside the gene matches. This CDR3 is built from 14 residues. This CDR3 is CASSLTSGVYEQYV. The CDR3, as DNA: TGTGCCAGCAGCTTAACTAGCGGGGTATACGAGCAGTACGTC.

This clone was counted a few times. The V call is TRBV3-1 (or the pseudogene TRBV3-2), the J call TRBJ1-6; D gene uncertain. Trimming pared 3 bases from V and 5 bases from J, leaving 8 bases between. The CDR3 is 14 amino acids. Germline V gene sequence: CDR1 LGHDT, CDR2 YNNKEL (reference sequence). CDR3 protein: CASSQDGDNSPLHF. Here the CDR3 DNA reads TGTGCCAGCAGCCAGGACGGTGATAATTCACCCCTCCACTTT.

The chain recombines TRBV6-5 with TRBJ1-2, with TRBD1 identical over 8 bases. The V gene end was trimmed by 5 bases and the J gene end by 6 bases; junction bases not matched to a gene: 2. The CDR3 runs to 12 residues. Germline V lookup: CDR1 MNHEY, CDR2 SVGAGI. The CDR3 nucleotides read TGTGCCAGCAGTCGGACAGGGAATGGCTACACCTTC. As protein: CASSRTGNGYTF.

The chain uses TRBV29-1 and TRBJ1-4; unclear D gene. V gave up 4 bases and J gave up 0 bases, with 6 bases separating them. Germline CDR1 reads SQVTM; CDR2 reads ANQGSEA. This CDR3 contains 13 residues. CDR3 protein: CSVGEPTNEKLFF. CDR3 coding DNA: TGCAGCGTTGGGGAACCAACTAATGAAAAACTGTTTTTT.